This T cell receptor (beta chain) was recovered during a study of T-cell memory formation after mild COVID-19. At the level of the study: For the most part, TCR clusters were specific to one donor.

The table lists this clonotype with a few counts. MiXCR was run by TCRdb on the 5' RACE reads, yielding one entry per CDR3 protein. Of 200,000 to 250,000 distinct CDR3 sequences listed, more than 9% are singletons. The germline V and J ends were trimmed by 10 bases and 4 bases, with 16 bases remaining between them. Germline CDR1 and CDR2: SEHNR and FQNEAQ (reference sequence). The CDR3 length is 13 residues. The chain carries TRBV7-9 and TRBJ1-1; unclear D gene. This receptor was obtained from a man aged 18 to 29 who had mild COVID-19 (a few samples of this study predate the infection). Cell type and time point are not known. Sequenced input: PBMCs or a T cell subset sorted from them (not recorded which). CDR3 in amino acids: CANTRPSSTEAFF. The CDR3 nucleotides read TGTGCCAATACGAGGCCGTCGAGCACTGAAGCTTTCTTT.